This T cell receptor beta chain emerged from a study of graft-versus-host responses after intestinal transplantation. Overall study context: The recipients all started with anti-thymocyte globulin induction and then took tacrolimus and steroids for about 3 years. Points from the study as a whole: GvH clones were identified in recipient marrow, with some first appearing in ileum or blood. Circulating GvH clone levels at their peak were associated with HvG declines (early post-transplant). Some patients had graft-donor T cell macrochimerism, and their allografts showed high graft-versus-host to host-versus-graft clonal ratios.

Notes on this clone: Its matching antigen is unknown.

Assay: immunoSEQ multiplex PCR; the TCRdb copy retains only in-frame clones and omits some. The sample has under 150,000 clones; around nine tenths are singletons. There are 16 residues in the CDR3. In germline, CDR1 is LNHNV, CDR2 YYDKDF (reference sequence). The germline V and J ends were trimmed by 1 base and 3 bases, with 13 bases remaining between them. This chain joins TRBV15 and TRBJ1-3; D may be TRBD1 (5 bases). Sample: unstimulated CD4+ T cells sorted from spleen or lymph node cells, taken before intestinal transplant. The sequence derives from a human donor who received an intestinal transplant. The CDR3 loop reads CATSRGRTTNGNTIYF. The CDR3 coding sequence is TGTGCCACCAGCAGAGGAAGGACAACAAATGGAAACACCATATATTTT. Variable domain in full (rest from reference TRBV15 and TRBJ1-3): DAMVIQNPRYQVTQFGKPVTLSCSQTLNHNVMYWYQQKSSQAPKLLFHYYDKDFNNEADTPDNFQSRRPNTSFCFLDIRSPGLGDTAMYLCATSRGRTTNGNTIYFGEGSWLTVV.